Listed below are T cell receptor beta chains from one sample, sequenced in a study of vaccination and CD4 T cells after COVID-19. TCRdb reprocessed the PCR reads via MiXCR and lists one record per CDR3 protein. The data hold about 20,000 distinct CDR3 sequences, with roughly 35% observed a single time. For these receptors, no antigen is known. The material sequenced was CD4+ T cells from blood, cultured in vitro, taken about 7 months after SARS-CoV-2 vaccination. Receptors originate from a human donor who had recovered from COVID-19. The CDR3 runs from the conserved cysteine through the conserved F or W. The order of the fields is CDR3 DNA, CDR3 protein, D gene, clone size, V gene, J gene. The D gene is left open where the match is weak. Clone size appears in some rows only: once, few, many, or a class for an expanded clone.

TGTGCCAGCTCACGACAGGGAGAGACCCAGTACTTC	CASSRQGETQYF	TRBD1	few	TRBV18	TRBJ2-5
TGTGCCAGCAGTCGGGAAAGGGGGGCCAACGTCCTGACTTTC	CASSRERGANVLTF	-	-	TRBV6-1	TRBJ2-6
TGTGCCAGCAGCCTAAAGACAGGGTACGAGCAGTACTTC	CASSLKTGYEQYF	TRBD1	-	TRBV5-4	TRBJ2-7
TGCAGTGCTCCCAACCCCGAGCGGGAGAGCAATGAGCAGTTCTTC	CSAPNPERESNEQFF	TRBD2	-	TRBV20-1	TRBJ2-1
TGTGCCAGCAGGGGGGACAGTATGAACACTGAAGCTTTCTTT	CASRGDSMNTEAFF	TRBD1	-	TRBV5-4	TRBJ1-1
TGCAGCGTTGAAGATCCCAGTTTGGTTACCTACGAGCAGTACTTC	CSVEDPSLVTYEQYF	-	-	TRBV29-1	TRBJ2-7
TGCAGTGCTAGTCCCAGGGGGTTCGATTCACCCCTCCACTTT	CSASPRGFDSPLHF	TRBD1	medium-sized	TRBV20-1	TRBJ1-6
TGTGCCAGCAGCTTAGGAGGGTTGGTGGCCATGAACACTGAAGCTTTCTTT	CASSLGGLVAMNTEAFF	-	once	TRBV7-2	TRBJ1-1
TGCAGTGCTAGCTCTAGCGGCTCCTACGAGCAGTACTTC	CSASSSGSYEQYF	TRBD2	few	TRBV20-1	TRBJ2-7
TGCAGTGCTCCCCGATATAAAGCGGGATCCGGCGAGCAGTACTTC	CSAPRYKAGSGEQYF	TRBD2	few	TRBV20-1	TRBJ2-7
TGTGCCACCAGCAGAGATCGCGCCTCTGGGGCCAACGTCCTGACTTTC	CATSRDRASGANVLTF	-	-	TRBV15	TRBJ2-6
TGCAGTGCTGGACCCTCTGGTGCAACCGCCGGGGGGGTTGGCTACACCTTC	CSAGPSGATAGGVGYTF	-	-	TRBV20-1	TRBJ1-2
TGTGCCAGCAGCTTAGCGTCGGCAGGGCCACGAGAGCAGTACTTC	CASSLASAGPREQYF	-	few	TRBV7-9	TRBJ2-7
TGTGCCAGCAGTGATTTAGCGGGAGCTTCCTACAATGAGCAGTTCTTC	CASSDLAGASYNEQFF	TRBD2	few	TRBV2	TRBJ2-1
TGCGCCAGCAGTGCGCTAAGCTACGAGCAGTACTTC	CASSALSYEQYF	-	-	TRBV10-2	TRBJ2-7
TGCGCCAGCAGCCAACTATCCGGGACAGATCGACCAGATACGCAGTATTTT	CASSQLSGTDRPDTQYF	TRBD1	few	TRBV4-3	TRBJ2-3
TGTGCCAGCAGCAAGCTCGACCAGGGTCAGCCCCAGCATTTT	CASSKLDQGQPQHF	-	-	TRBV27	TRBJ1-5